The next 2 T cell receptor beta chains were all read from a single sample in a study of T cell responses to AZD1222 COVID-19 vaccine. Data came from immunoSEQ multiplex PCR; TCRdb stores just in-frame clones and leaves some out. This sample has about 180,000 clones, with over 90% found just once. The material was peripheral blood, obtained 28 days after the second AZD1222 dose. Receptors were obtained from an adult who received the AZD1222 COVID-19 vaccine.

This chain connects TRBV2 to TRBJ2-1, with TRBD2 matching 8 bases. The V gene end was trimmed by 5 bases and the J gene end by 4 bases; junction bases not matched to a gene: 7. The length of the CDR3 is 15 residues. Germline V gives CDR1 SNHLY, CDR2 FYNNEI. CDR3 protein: CASSPAGGRYNEQFF. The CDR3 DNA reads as TGTGCCAGCAGTCCGGCGGGAGGCCGATACAATGAGCAGTTCTTC.

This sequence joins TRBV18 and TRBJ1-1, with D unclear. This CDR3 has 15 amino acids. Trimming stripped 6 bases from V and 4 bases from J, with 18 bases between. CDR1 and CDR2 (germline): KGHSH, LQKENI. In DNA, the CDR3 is TGTGCCAGCTCCCCCAATGTCCCCCGGGGCACTGAAGCTTTCTTT. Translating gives CASSPNVPRGTEAFF.